These 20 T cell receptor beta chains were sequenced from one sample in a study of T cells after yellow fever vaccination. TCRdb redid the calling of the 5' RACE reads with MiXCR, one entry per CDR3 protein. The data hold 400,000 to 650,000 distinct CDR3 sequences, with about a fifth observed a single time. Sequencing used PBMCs, obtained roughly 23 days after the first yellow fever vaccination. All receptors derive from a man aged 18-30 years who received the YFV17D yellow fever vaccine.

This clonotype came up once. The J gene is TRBJ2-7, the V gene TRBV5-4, with D possibly TRBD1 on 6 matching bases. The CDR3 consists of 16 residues. Germline V CDR1 and CDR2: SGHNT, YYREEE (reference sequence). Trimming took 4 bases from V and 2 from J, leaving 19 bases between them. The CDR3, as DNA: TGTGCCAGCAGCCCGGACAGCGCGACGAGGGCCTACGAGCAGTACTTC. Its translation: CASSPDSATRAYEQYF.

The chain carries TRBV9 and TRBJ2-3; D ambiguous. V lost 3 bases and J 4 bases, leaving 9 bases between the germline ends. CDR3 length equals 13 residues. CDR1 SGDLS and CDR2 YYNGEE come from the germline V gene. CDR3 DNA sequence: TGTGCCAGCAGCGGATTTGGGTCAGATACGCAGTATTTT. Translation gives CASSGFGSDTQYF.

The chain carries TRBV27 and TRBJ2-7; 14 positions match TRBD2. This CDR3 is 16 amino acids long. Trimming at V came to 6 bases and at J to 3 bases, leaving 7 bases not matched to a gene. The germline V gene encodes CDR1 MNHEY and CDR2 SMNVEV (reference sequence). CDR3 protein: CASSTPGTSGGYEQYF. The DNA of the CDR3 is TGTGCCAGCAGCACCCCCGGGACTAGCGGGGGCTACGAGCAGTACTTC.

The sample holds a few counts of this clonotype. One junction end disagrees with the germline gene, perhaps due to a read error. This chain uses TRBV7-6 with TRBJ2-1, with D possibly being TRBD1 or TRBD2 (5 bases each). Looked up from germline, CDR1 is SGHVS and CDR2 is FNYEAQ. The CDR3 sequence is 14 residues long. The CDR3, as DNA: TGTGCCAGCAGCCACCTGGGGGTGGCCGATGAGAAGTTCTTC. Residues: CASSHLGVADEKFF.

This clonotype was recorded once. At one end, the junction sequence differs from germline, possibly due to a read error. The V gene is TRBV7-3, the J gene TRBJ1-1, with D uncertain. CDR1 is SGHTA and CDR2 is FQGTGA in the germline V gene. The CDR3 length is 14 residues. The CDR3 region has the DNA TGTGCCAGCAGCTTATTCCCCGAGAACACTGAAGCTTACTTT. This translates into CASSLFPENTEAYF.

V gene TRBV28 combines with J gene TRBJ2-2, with 9 nucleotides matching TRBD2. J gave up 3 bases and V 5 bases, and 7 bases lay outside the gene matches. The CDR3 extends over 16 amino acids. Germline V gene data show CDR1 as MDHEN and CDR2 as SYDVKM. The CDR3 DNA reads as TGTGCCAGCAGTCACCCGACTAGCGGCTACACCGGGGAGCTGTTTTTT. It is translated as CASSHPTSGYTGELFF.

This clonotype was counted a few times. The V gene is TRBV19, the J gene TRBJ2-1; tentatively, D is TRBD1 (5 bases). CDR1 and CDR2 from the germline V gene are LNHDA and SQIVND (reference sequence). The length of the CDR3 is 13 residues. Deletions cut 3 bases from V and 9 bases from J, with 12 bases between. The CDR3 loop reads CASSIGQGSEQFF. The DNA for the CDR3 is TGTGCCAGTAGTATTGGTCAGGGAAGTGAGCAGTTCTTC.

Only a few counts were recorded for this clonotype. The chain links TRBV21-1 to TRBJ2-7. TRBV21-1 is marked as a pseudogene. This CDR3 has 12 amino acids. CDR3 nucleotide sequence: TGTGCCAGCAGCAAGGACGGCTACGAGCAGTACGTC. Its protein product is CASSKDGYEQYV.

The rearrangement uses TRBV6-2 or TRBV6-3 and TRBJ2-1, with 11 bases lining up with TRBD2. V lost 0 bases, J lost 2 bases, and 12 bases stayed unmatched. Germline CDR1 and CDR2: MNHEY and SVGEGT. The CDR3 runs 20 residues. CDR3 region: CASSYSRLAGRRIPYNEQFF. Written as DNA, the CDR3 is TGTGCCAGCAGTTACTCCAGACTAGCGGGGAGAAGAATACCCTACAATGAGCAGTTCTTC.

This clonotype showed up just a few times. The chain combines TRBV5-1 with TRBJ2-5; TRBD2 is a possible D gene (6 bases). The V gene lost 4 bases and the J gene lost 2 bases, with 9 bases spanning the gap. CDR1 and CDR2 (germline): SGHRS, YFSETQ. CDR3 size: 13 residues. CDR3: CASSVGTQETQYF. CDR3 DNA sequence: TGCGCCAGCAGCGTTGGGACTCAAGAGACCCAGTACTTC.

This clonotype was observed a handful of times. The chain carries TRBV18 and TRBJ2-7; D could derive from TRBD1 or TRBD2 (5 bases each). This CDR3 has 13 amino acids. V was cut by 1 base and J by 3 bases, with 7 bases left in between. From germline, CDR1 is KGHSH and CDR2 LQKENI. The CDR3 sequence: CASSPQGRYEQYF. The CDR3 region has the DNA TGTGCCAGCTCACCACAGGGACGCTACGAGCAGTACTTC. Supplemented by reference TRBV18 and TRBJ2-7, the full variable domain reads NAGVMQNPRHLVRRRGQEARLRCSPMKGHSHVYWYRQLPEEGLKFMVYLQKENIIDESGMPKERFSAEFPKEGPSILRIQQVVRGDSAAYFCASSPQGRYEQYFGPGTRLTVT.

The chain has TRBV20-1 and TRBJ2-5; D unresolved. Per the germline V gene, CDR1 is DFQATT and CDR2 is SNEGSKA (reference sequence). There are 15 residues in the CDR3. V shed 0 bases and J shed 1 base, with 12 bases lying between them. The CDR3 region has the DNA TGCAGTGCTAGAGATCGCGTTACCAGCCAAGAGACCCAGTACTTC. Translated, it gives CSARDRVTSQETQYF.

Only a few counts were recorded for this clonotype. The chain combines TRBV6-2 or TRBV6-3 with TRBJ2-7, with 12 positions matching TRBD1. Germline CDR1 reads MNHEY; CDR2 reads SVGEGT. The CDR3 covers 18 residues. Losses at the gene ends were 2 bases for V and 4 bases for J; bases not matched to a gene: 12. This chain's CDR3 is CASSYRSPGTGGGYEQYV. The CDR3 DNA reads as TGTGCCAGCAGTTACCGCAGTCCCGGGACAGGGGGCGGATACGAGCAGTACGTC.

This clonotype was observed a few times. The gene calls are TRBV28 and TRBJ2-1; 9 bases are shared with TRBD1. The V gene's germline CDR1 is MDHEN and CDR2 SYDVKM. CDR3 length: 14 amino acids. V dropped 8 bases and J dropped 2; count of bases not matched to a gene: 4. CDR3 residues: CASSRDRAYNEQFF. The CDR3 DNA sequence: TGTGCCAGCTCGCGGGACAGGGCCTACAATGAGCAGTTCTTC.

This clonotype was observed a handful of times. The rearrangement links TRBV7-9 to TRBJ1-1; possibly TRBD1 for D (6 bases). Germline values: CDR1 SEHNR, CDR2 FQNEAQ (reference sequence). Trimming took off 0 bases at V and 3 bases at J, with 14 bases between the two ends. The CDR3 has 16 residues. Here the CDR3 reads CASSLAVPGEDTEAFF. In DNA form, the CDR3 reads TGTGCCAGCAGCTTAGCGGTCCCAGGGGAGGACACTGAAGCTTTCTTT.

The V call is TRBV7-2, the J call TRBJ1-6, with D hard to call. CDR3 length equals 14 residues. V was cut by 5 bases and J by 5 bases, with 10 bases left in between. CDR1 and CDR2 (germline): SGHTA, FQGNSA. In DNA form, the CDR3 reads TGTGCCAGCAGCCTACAGATAAATAATTCACCCCTCCACTTT. Translated: CASSLQINNSPLHF.

The chain joins TRBV19 to TRBJ2-4, with D perhaps TRBD2 (6 bases). V lost 3 bases to trimming and J lost 9 bases, with 18 bases between them. Germline V gene data show CDR1 as LNHDA and CDR2 as SQIVND (reference sequence). The length of the CDR3 is 15 residues. CDR3 amino acids: CASSITAGAGGIQYF. CDR3 sequence (DNA): TGTGCCAGTAGTATCACAGCGGGCGCCGGGGGCATTCAGTACTTC.

This clonotype came up a few times. This rearrangement joins TRBV20-1 to TRBJ2-5; 7 nucleotides line up with TRBD1. After removal of 6 bases from V and 5 bases from J, the junction contained 15 bases not matched to a gene. Germline CDR1 reads DFQATT; CDR2 reads SNEGSKA (reference sequence). The CDR3 runs to 15 residues. CDR3 sequence (DNA): TGCAGTGCCCAAATTACCGGGACAGTGTCGGAGACCCAGTACTTC. Encoded protein: CSAQITGTVSETQYF.

The chain employs TRBV3-1 and TRBJ2-5, with D perhaps TRBD2 (5 bases). V was pared by 2 bases and J by 4 bases, with 11 bases between. Germline V lookup: CDR1 LGHDT, CDR2 YNNKEL (reference sequence). The CDR3 consists of 14 residues. The CDR3 DNA sequence: TGTGCCAGCAGCCAACGGAGACTACCAGAGACCCAGTACTTC. Its translation: CASSQRRLPETQYF.

The DNA for the CDR3 is TGTGCCAGCAGCTTTTCTGGACTAGCGGGGAGTGAGCAGTACGTC. Its translation is CASSFSGLAGSEQYV. V gene TRBV7-2 combines with J gene TRBJ2-7, with 12 bases fitting TRBD2. This CDR3 comprises 15 residues. Unmatched junction bases numbered 7, after V lost 3 bases and J lost 7 bases. The V gene's germline CDR1 is SGHTA and CDR2 FQGNSA.